The T cell receptor (beta chain) under discussion was sequenced for a study of PD-1 blockade in classical Hodgkin lymphoma. Every patient was affected by relapse after autologous stem cell transplantation, while exposure to brentuximab vedotin was not uniform. Sequencing used immunoSEQ multiplex PCR; TCRdb keeps in-frame clones, though not all of them. The table has 20,000 to 25,000 clones, about two thirds seen once. CDR1 is MNHNY and CDR2 is SVGAGI in the germline V gene (reference sequence). V lost 5 bases, J lost 5 bases, and 9 bases stayed unmatched. The CDR3 totals 14 residues. The chain employs TRBV6-6 and TRBJ2-7; TRBD1 aligns across 7 bases. The receptor comes from a human donor with classical Hodgkin lymphoma. Sequencing used peripheral blood mononuclear cells (PBMCs), obtained at baseline. Here the CDR3 reads CASSRFDRVNEQYF. The DNA for the CDR3 is TGTGCCAGCAGTCGATTCGACAGGGTCAACGAGCAGTACTTC.